This T cell receptor beta chain comes out of a study of cytomegalovirus exposure and HLA in healthy donors (dated by TCRdb to about 2017). A note on the overall study: An earlier analysis of roughly 630 of the donors reported 250 to 350 Gb of sequence data and more than 90 million unique TCR beta sequences from around 200 million T cells. A separate validation cohort of about 110 different subjects was used in addition to the 666-subject first cohort. All discovery cohort repertoires had been generated on a single sequencing platform. To predict cytomegalovirus infection status, the study combined high-throughput TCR immunosequencing, statistical association of individual TCRs with disease status, and machine learning. The number of donors typed differed by locus, with roughly 620-630 for A, B, C, DRB1 and DQB1, approximately 500 for DQA1, 606 for DPA1, and some 440 for DPB1. Roughly 300 gigabases of sequencing data and roughly 80 million unique TCR sequences made up an early release that covered approximately 620 HLA-typed donors. Among about 370 genotyped donors of the cohort, an average of roughly 230,000 unique TCR beta nucleotide sequences was sequenced per donor, of which about 19% were non-productive. In a later analysis, previously published TCR beta repertoires from hundreds of donors were re-analyzed and high-resolution HLA genotyping was added so that TCR occurrence patterns could be studied. Donor age, sex, ethnicity and CMV serostatus were compiled together with the repertoire data. An earlier analysis of 587 of the donors applied high-throughput TCR beta sequencing to assess whether each TCR beta V gene segment acted as functional or pseudogenic. Of the roughly 400 genotyped donors, around 81% fell in the genetic ancestry cluster associated with self-reported Caucasian donors. The aim of the study was to test whether cataloging public T cell receptors could identify signatures of past pathogen exposure. Both class I and class II loci were covered by HLA typing, at four-digit resolution. In the later analysis, no new phenotypic data were used to find candidate immune exposures; instead, reliance was placed on TCR beta sequences and their occurrence across donors. The T cell repertoires of around 730 subjects were profiled by immunosequencing and related to cytomegalovirus serostatus. A later genetic analysis took genome-wide SNP genotypes for about 65% of the 666 donors and used that subset as a discovery cohort. Four or five DR-DQ haplotypes were handled as single units for association and clustering, since linkage in the cohort was strong. The study at large found these results: A later analysis reported that several top co-occurrence clusters appeared linked to parvovirus B19, influenza, CMV and Epstein-Barr virus. Presence/absence analyses assumed roughly uniform sequencing depth across donors, an assumption that may not hold. Most CMV-associated TCR beta chains appeared to be HLA-restricted in a later analysis, and the HLA associations seemed to be driven largely by CMV exposure. V-gene and J-gene trimming of TCR beta chains was associated with a missense DCLRE1C variant in a later genetic analysis, and the association was replicated in an independent cohort. A total of around 150 TCR beta chains were listed by the study as associated with cytomegalovirus. Cytomegalovirus status was reported to be diagnosed by the classifier with high specificity and sensitivity in both the original and validation cohorts. Correlated functional status among segregating V segments might be attributable to linkage disequilibrium, but an unknown experimental factor could not be ruled out. Compared with equally common non-associated chains, HLA-associated TCR beta chains in a later analysis were more clonally expanded and had lower generation probabilities. In a later analysis, the rate of TCR association differed among HLA loci, with DRB1 alleles having the most associated TCRs and HLA-C alleles having the fewest. The cohort was sequenced for TCR beta chains only, and without alpha or paired-chain data the features that could be detected were limited. Immune exposure information for the cohort was limited to CMV serostatus. In a later analysis, around 17,000 TCR beta sequences were associated with specific HLA alleles at a false discovery rate of 0.05. In an earlier analysis of 587 of the donors, most TCR beta V segments appeared in productive rearrangements about 90% or about 30% of the time, broadly matching IMGT annotations. Compared with the roughly 720-donor mean, donors in an Asian-associated ancestry cluster had fewer N-insertions in productive TCRs, according to a later genetic analysis. In vitro tests confirmed that a few of the cytomegalovirus-associated TCR beta chains recognize cytomegalovirus antigens. A further reported finding was that TCR beta sequences accurately predicted the HLA-A and HLA-B alleles for most subjects in the first cohort. A group of highly shared sequence variants was considered likely to be a technical artifact of the sequencing pipeline. Because counts were too low, about 15 rarely observed V segments, including chromosome 9 orphons, were left out of the earlier analysis of 587 of the donors. The authors suggested that the approach could potentially be generalized to other disease states and immunological phenotypes. Because HLA typing was unavailable for some donors at each locus, only the typed subset was used in association tests. Strong co-occurrence of HLA alleles, especially DR and DQ, made assigning TCR associations to individual alleles difficult. Most TCR sequences were observed very rarely across donors, whereas some public TCRs were present in many individuals.

The cohort consisted of approximately 690 healthy bone marrow donors. All cohort members were sampled while nominally healthy, although unrecorded immune exposures were likely present. The donor was CMV seropositive and belonged to the group of a few hundred seropositive cohort members. Each donor provided a peripheral blood sample, and peripheral blood mononuclear cells were used for TCR beta sequencing. The Qiagen DNeasy Blood Extraction Kit was used to extract genomic DNA from the blood cell samples. To prepare the library, the immunoSEQ multiplex PCR assay was applied. For the multiplex PCR, a mixture combining 60 forward primers for TCR Vbeta segments and 13 reverse primers for TCR Jbeta segments was used. A multiplex PCR assay on genomic DNA amplified the CDR3 region of rearranged TCR beta genes. Amplified TCR beta libraries were sequenced as 87-base-pair reads on the Illumina HiSeq System. Under the source paper's analysis protocol: A later analysis counted about 80 million unique TCR beta chains across the 666 repertoires, and around 9.9 million of these chains were shared by at least two donors. Raw reads were error-corrected and collapsed into unique sequences with a nearest-neighbor algorithm that merged closely related sequences to remove PCR and sequencing errors. V, D and J gene segments were assigned by aligning CDR3 sequences to IMGT reference sequences. For a sequence to be retained, at least a six-nucleotide match to both a V gene segment and a J gene segment was required. A rearrangement was called productive if the CDR3 had no stop codons and remained in frame with V and J, and every other rearrangement was called non-productive. Following IMGT convention, CDR3 was defined as the stretch from the second conserved V-encoded cysteine to the conserved J-encoded phenylalanine. The earlier analysis of roughly 590 of the donors excluded any sequence lacking an unambiguous match to a single V gene segment. In an earlier analysis of approximately 500 of the donors, a V segment was called functional when productive rearrangements were above 56.7%, and segregating when the standard deviation between donors exceeded 5%. A statistical classification framework was built to diagnose cytomegalovirus status from the catalog of TCR beta chain sequences. V and J gene assignment, in a later analysis, came from comparing TCR nucleotide sequences with IMGT/GENE-DB human TR gene sequences. In a later analysis, CDR3 sequences and most-parsimonious VDJ recombination scenarios were assigned using the TCRdist pipeline. A later analysis defined each TCR beta chain by its CDR3 amino acid sequence plus V-gene family, and excluded reads lacking a unique V-gene family. As a way to deal with suspected cross-contamination and a sequencing artifact, a later analysis dropped approximately 590 nucleotide sequences that were highly shared and had low generation probability. For each public chain, a later analysis derived a clonal expansion index from normalized ranks of inferred template counts within each repertoire. In a later analysis, generation probabilities were computed using a VDJ recombination model fitted to out-of-frame rearrangements, and the results were checked against IGoR. In a later analysis, TCR-TCR, TCR-HLA and TCR-CMV co-occurrence was scored with hypergeometric tests, and a repertoire-size bias correction was applied to TCR pairs. A later analysis estimated false discovery rates by permuting HLA or CMV assignments 20 times. In a later analysis, co-occurring TCRs were grouped with DBSCAN, and TCRdist sequence similarity was added when clustering was performed within HLA-allele-positive subsets. For co-occurrence clustering, repertoires with fewer than 30,000 or more than 120,000 public chains were excluded, along with four to six repertoires with anomalous nucleotide sharing. In its TCRdb copy, this immuneACCESS table keeps in-frame sequences only and misses some clones. Where compared with another copy, unresolved V genes explain less than half of these, and the others have no known cause. The V and J calls and clone size come from that table; D and trimming were worked out from the DNA. The table for this sample lists roughly 100,000 clones; about 80% of them were counted only once. The ten largest make up more than 6.5% of the sample.

Remarks on this clone: Its antigen remains unidentified. Base qualities are not provided; no much larger clone lies one nucleotide away.

The sequenced material came from PBMCs. The clonotype was recovered from a man aged 35 to 55 in good health and CMV-seropositive.

The CDR3: CATSRGQGGFDNEQFF. The bases read TGTGCCACCAGCAGAGGACAGGGAGGTTTCGACAATGAGCAGTTCTTC. The rearrangement joined TRBV15 to TRBJ2-1; the D segment could be TRBD1, given 7 matching bases. Via the germline V gene (reference sequence), CDR1 is LNHNV and CDR2 YYDKDF. Between the V and J ends, shortened by 1 base and 5 bases respectively, the junction contains 15 bases. The CDR3 starts with the cysteine, ends with the phenylalanine, and has 16 residues. Only CDR3 DNA is held: 48 bases, read in frame from base 1.